Listed below are T cell receptor beta chains from one sample, sequenced in a study of Ad26.COV2.S vaccination and SARS-CoV-2 variants. Libraries were prepared by immunoSEQ multiplex PCR; TCRdb keeps only in-frame clonotypes and omits some of them. The sample records roughly 400,000 clones, less than 95% being singletons. The sample here was peripheral blood, taken in a trial of Ad26.COV2.S vaccine versus placebo. These receptors were taken from a person aged 18-65 years who received the Ad26.COV2.S COVID-19 vaccine or a placebo. Both conserved end residues are part of each CDR3. The D gene is left open where the match is weak. The size entry is marked missing in some rows and otherwise reads once, few, many or a size class.

clone size,J gene,D gene,V gene,CDR3 protein,CDR3 DNA
-,TRBJ2-3,TRBD2,TRBV30,CAWSSRGLGADTQYF,TGTGCCTGGAGTTCTAGAGGACTAGGTGCAGATACGCAGTATTTT
-,TRBJ2-3,TRBD2,TRBV5-6,CASSLVVGRTDTQYF,TGTGCCAGCAGCTTGGTTGTCGGGAGGACAGATACGCAGTATTTT
-,TRBJ2-5,-,TRBV5-5,CASSSAVPETQYF,TGTGCCAGCAGCTCCGCAGTGCCAGAGACCCAGTACTTC
-,TRBJ2-7,TRBD2,TRBV18,CASSPRQTSGVYEQYF,TGTGCCAGCTCACCTAGACAGACTAGCGGAGTCTACGAGCAGTACTTC
-,TRBJ2-1,TRBD1,TRBV25-1,CASGRDSGYNEQFF,TGTGCCAGCGGCCGGGACAGTGGATACAATGAGCAGTTCTTC
-,TRBJ2-6,-,TRBV7-3,CASSPAGANVLTF,TGTGCCAGCAGCCCAGCTGGGGCCAACGTCCTGACTTTC
-,TRBJ2-3,-,TRBV7-3,CASSLTGDTQYF,TGTGCCAGCAGCTTAACGGGAGATACGCAGTATTTT
-,TRBJ2-3,-,TRBV29-1,CSVPAGNTDTQYF,TGCAGCGTCCCCGCGGGGAACACAGATACGCAGTATTTT
-,TRBJ1-2,TRBD1,TRBV12-3/TRBV12-4,CASIRGDNYGYTF,TGTGCCAGCATCAGGGGGGATAACTATGGCTACACCTTC
-,TRBJ1-1,-,TRBV2,CASDSRNTEAFF,TGTGCCAGCGATTCTCGGAACACTGAAGCTTTCTTT
-,TRBJ2-1,TRBD2,TRBV11-3,CASSLGLAGANEQFF,TGTGCCAGCAGCTTAGGACTAGCGGGAGCCAATGAGCAGTTCTTC
-,TRBJ1-5,-,TRBV28,CASSLQPSSNQPQHF,TGTGCCAGCAGTTTACAGCCCAGCAGCAATCAGCCCCAGCATTTT
-,TRBJ2-7,TRBD1,TRBV6-2/TRBV6-3,CASSTDRVLYEQYF,TGTGCCAGCAGTACAGACAGGGTCCTCTACGAGCAGTACTTC
once,TRBJ2-7,TRBD2,TRBV23-1,CASSLGLADYEQYF,TGCGCCAGCAGTCTCGGACTAGCAGACTACGAGCAGTACTTC
-,TRBJ2-7,-,TRBV7-9,CASAGIPYEQYF,TGTGCCAGCGCTGGGATTCCCTACGAGCAGTACTTC
-,TRBJ2-3,TRBD2,TRBV6-4,CASSESGTSADTQYF,TGTGCCAGCAGTGAATCCGGGACTAGCGCAGATACGCAGTATTTT
few,TRBJ1-5,-,TRBV19,CASSVGGGQPQHF,TGTGCCAGTAGTGTTGGGGGCGGGCAGCCCCAGCATTTT
once,TRBJ1-4,-,TRBV29-1,CSVGGGGEKLFF,TGCAGCGTTGGGGGAGGAGGTGAAAAACTGTTTTTT
few,TRBJ1-5,-,TRBV28,CASSRQQVGDQPQHF,TGTGCCAGCAGTCGCCAACAGGTGGGTGATCAGCCCCAGCATTTT
-,TRBJ2-3,-,TRBV27,CASSWGTGLGFDTQYF,TGTGCCAGCAGTTGGGGTACGGGGCTGGGTTTCGATACGCAGTATTTT
-,TRBJ2-5,-,TRBV29-1,CSVSPRLAQETQYF,TGCAGCGTTTCTCCGAGACTCGCCCAAGAGACCCAGTACTTC
-,TRBJ2-5,TRBD2,TRBV10-3,CATATWRTSGQETQYF,TGTGCCACCGCGACCTGGAGGACTAGCGGGCAAGAGACCCAGTACTTC
-,TRBJ2-6,TRBD1,TRBV3-1/TRBV3-2,CASSQDFRTGSRGGANVLTF,TGTGCCAGCAGCCAAGATTTTAGGACAGGCTCGCGAGGAGGGGCCAACGTCCTGACTTTC
-,TRBJ2-7,-,TRBV21-1,CASSSPKASGSNEQYF,TGTGCCAGCAGCTCCCCGAAGGCTAGCGGGAGCAACGAGCAGTACTTC
once,TRBJ2-5,-,TRBV25-1,CASSEVWEQETQYF,TGTGCCAGCAGTGAAGTTTGGGAGCAAGAGACCCAGTACTTC
-,TRBJ2-5,-,TRBV15,CATSKESWYQETQYF,TGTGCCACCAGCAAAGAATCCTGGTACCAAGAGACCCAGTACTTC
-,TRBJ2-7,TRBD2,TRBV27,CASSFSPPERAGAYEQYF,TGTGCCAGCAGTTTCTCCCCCCCTGAGCGAGCGGGAGCCTACGAGCAGTACTTC
-,TRBJ2-7,TRBD2,TRBV4-1,CASSPTVSGRYYEQYF,TGCGCCAGCAGCCCTACAGTGAGCGGGAGGTACTACGAGCAGTACTTC
once,TRBJ1-1,-,TRBV19,CASSMALAGSLNTEAFF,TGTGCCAGTAGTATGGCGCTGGCAGGGTCCCTGAACACTGAAGCTTTCTTT
-,TRBJ2-1,TRBD2,TRBV7-9,CASSPIAGSVEQFF,TGTGCCAGCAGCCCCATAGCGGGATCAGTTGAGCAGTTCTTC
-,TRBJ2-1,TRBD2,TRBV13,CASSFGTSWDNEQFF,TGTGCCAGCAGCTTCGGGACTAGCTGGGACAATGAGCAGTTCTTC
once,TRBJ1-5,TRBD1,TRBV15,CATSSLQGVNQPQHF,TGTGCCACCAGCAGCCTACAGGGGGTAAACCAGCCCCAGCATTTT
-,TRBJ2-3,TRBD1,TRBV7-2,CASSPDRVATDTQYF,TGTGCCAGCAGCCCGGACAGGGTTGCCACAGATACGCAGTATTTT
-,TRBJ2-7,TRBD2,TRBV28,CASSRLAGERGLEQYF,TGTGCCAGCAGCAGGCTAGCGGGAGAAAGGGGGCTCGAGCAGTACTTC
-,TRBJ2-1,-,TRBV20-1,CSASGGSSYNEQFF,TGCAGTGCTAGTGGTGGGAGCTCCTACAATGAGCAGTTCTTC
-,TRBJ2-2,-,TRBV11-2,CASTISGATGELFF,TGTGCCAGCACCATCTCCGGAGCGACCGGGGAGCTGTTTTTT
-,TRBJ2-7,TRBD2,TRBV11-2,CASSGMGLAGVSSYEQYF,TGTGCCAGCAGCGGAATGGGACTAGCGGGAGTATCCTCCTACGAGCAGTACTTC
-,TRBJ2-5,TRBD2,TRBV6-2/TRBV6-3,CASSVRGLAGETQYF,TGTGCCAGCAGTGTACGGGGACTAGCGGGAGAGACCCAGTACTTC
-,TRBJ1-5,TRBD1,TRBV27,CASSGTVSNQPQHF,TGTGCCAGCTCCGGGACAGTTAGCAATCAGCCCCAGCATTTT
-,TRBJ2-2,TRBD2,TRBV9,CASSASGANTGELFF,TGTGCCAGCTCAGCTAGCGGAGCGAACACCGGGGAGCTGTTTTTT
-,TRBJ2-3,-,TRBV5-1,CASSLGQTTDTQYF,TGCGCCAGCAGCCTGGGGCAGACTACAGATACGCAGTATTTT
-,TRBJ1-1,-,TRBV2,CASSETVNTEAFF,TGTGCCAGCAGTGAAACTGTGAACACTGAAGCTTTCTTT
-,TRBJ1-1,-,TRBV7-8,CASSPAVRSRGAFF,TGTGCCAGCAGCCCCGCAGTCCGCTCCCGAGGGGCTTTCTTT
once,TRBJ1-3,-,TRBV18,CASSPSVGTGKGNTIYF,TGTGCCAGCTCACCTTCTGTCGGGACGGGGAAGGGAAACACCATATATTTT